This TCR beta chain was identified during a study of response to subunit inactivated influenza vaccine. Study-wide results and caveats: Authors proposed each seasonal influenza vaccination draws in few new T cells.

MiXCR, run by TCRdb on the RT-PCR reads, gives a single entry per CDR3 protein. The data hold hundreds of thousands of distinct CDR3 sequences, with approximately 15% observed a single time. This clonotype was picked up a small number of times. Its specificity is unknown. The sequence derives from a man aged 45-65 years who received an inactivated influenza vaccine. The sample was PBMCs from blood, taken 11 to 12 days after vaccination.

Here the CDR3 reads CASSQGQGKVYEQYF. Here the CDR3 DNA reads TGTGCCAGCAGCCAGGGACAGGGAAAGGTTTACGAGCAGTACTTC. The rearrangement links TRBV28 to TRBJ2-7, with TRBD1 matching 9 bases. Germline CDR1 and CDR2: MDHEN and SYDVKM. V gave up 6 bases and J gave up 4 bases; unmatched junction bases: 10. The CDR3 has 15 residues.